The present entry profiles one TCR beta chain with its context. This clonotype showed up many times. Its recognized antigen is unknown. No base quality values were provided; no much bigger clone lies one nucleotide off. Ophthalmopathy patients had moderately to severely active disease, with a Clinical Activity Score of 3 or more, a NOSPECS grade of 4 or more, and a disease duration of less than 3 months. Exclusion was applied to patients with uncontrolled infections, other autoimmune diseases, pregnancy or lactation. Diagnoses were based on clinical symptoms, serum thyroxine and TRAb, thyroid ultrasound and orbital computed tomography. Ficoll-Paque density gradient centrifugation was used to isolate PBMCs from approximately 10 ml of fresh peripheral blood. Total RNA was extracted using Trizol reagent, and RNA quality was assessed on an Agilent 2100 Bioanalyzer. The CDR3 sequence holds 15 residues, the cysteine and phenylalanine included. The kept DNA is CDR3 alone, 45 bases in frame from the first base. Taken from the germline V gene (reference sequence), the CDR1 and CDR2 loops are LGHDT and YNNKEL. From V the trimming removes 1 base and from J it removes 0 bases, while the gene matches leave 3 bases of the junction unaccounted for.

Amplification of TCR beta CDR3 regions was carried out from RNA transcripts. The first round of RT-PCR for the TCR CDR3 was performed with the HTBI primer set and the Qiagen OneStep RT-PCR kit. Libraries were constructed in a second round of multiplex PCR, after which size selection and purification were performed. Paired-end sequencing of the libraries was performed with 100 bp reads on an Illumina HiSeq2000. In the original analysis: Raw data were processed with SOAPnuke, discarding reads with adapters, uncalled bases, mean Phred below 15, or no exact constant-primer or identifier match. High-quality paired reads were merged with COPE v1.2.5, and unique nucleotide sequences were defined as clonotypes. MiTCR v1.1 was used to align the clonotypes against IMGT TRBV, TRBD and TRBJ reference segments. Only V-J combinations with frequency above 0.0001, covering approximately 99% of repertoires, were analysed. The TCS score was defined as the ratio of F50 (clonal expansion) to E x V (chaos), calculated using BLOSUM62-based TCRdist between CDR3 peptides within each V-J. Welch's t-statistics and random forest reduced roughly 500 V-J features to 10 to 15, which were used in a naive Bayes classifier (R e1071). TCRdb trimmed the raw reads at Q25, called clones with MiXCR and kept productive beta chains. Merged by CDR3 protein, the rows form single entries marked with the most common genes and DNA. These V and J calls derive from TCRdb rather than the authors' analysis. The sample records approximately 430,000 distinct CDR3 sequences, about 15% of which are singletons. The ten largest clonotypes hold around 14% of the sample.

The sample comes from a study of T cells in Graves' hyperthyroidism and ophthalmopathy (dated by TCRdb to between 2018 and 2021). Background on the whole study: Peripheral blood was collected at initial diagnosis, before any treatment. To identify TCR V-J signatures that set the groups apart, the researchers used a discovery cohort of 100 patients, made up of 40 to 45 with Graves' ophthalmopathy and approximately 57 with stable Graves' hyperthyroidism. Prospective prediction of ophthalmopathy was tested in an independent validation cohort of approximately 18 hyperthyroidism patients and 15 to 17 patients who later progressed to ophthalmopathy. The roughly 94 discovery patients were randomly divided into training and test sets at a 7:3 ratio. In addition, the study compared T-cell repertoires in thyroid tissue and in blood from five or six Graves' hyperthyroidism patients. After sampling, hyperthyroidism patients received methimazole starting at 30 mg daily, and ophthalmopathy patients received high-dose intravenous methylprednisolone. According to the paper, TCR Vbeta CDR3 sequencing was carried out on 135 peripheral blood samples, which came from about 45 ophthalmopathy, roughly 75 hyperthyroidism and about 17 progressor patients.

General findings and caveats noted by the study authors: Blood samples also contained most of the expanded thyroid clonotypes (frequency above 0.001), which suggests that blood repertoires may reflect thyroid immune responses. A 13 V-J signature model separated ophthalmopathy from stable hyperthyroidism, with about 90% sensitivity and 81% to 82% specificity in cross-validation and 80%/75% in testing. Sample size was not statistically predetermined, and investigators were not blinded to group allocation. During validation, the model predicted progression to ophthalmopathy a median of around six months ahead of onset, with 70.59% sensitivity and more than 72% specificity.

The sequencing input was blood. The chain joins TRBV3-1 to TRBJ2-7, with 7 central nucleotides matching TRBD2. The receptor comes from a man aged 18 to 29 with Graves' ophthalmopathy. CDR3 reads: CASSQGSGTSYEQYF. In nucleotide form, the sequence is TGTGCCAGCAGCCAAGGAAGCGGGACCTCCTACGAGCAGTACTTC.